Listed below are T cell receptor beta chains from one sample, sequenced in a study of shared clonotypes between healthy human individuals. Data came from immunoSEQ multiplex PCR; TCRdb stores just in-frame clones and leaves some out. The sample has 2,100,000 or so clones, almost 96% seen once. Sequenced input: naive CD4+ T cells sorted from blood. The receptors derive from a man aged 18 to 35 in good health. Each CDR3 is given with its conserved first and last residue. D genes are given only for firm matches. Expanded clones are given a class, and other clones once, few, many or no size at all.

clone_size | j_call | d_call | cdr3_length | v_call | cdr3_aa | cdr3_nt
. | TRBJ2-5 | TRBD2 | 19 | TRBV11-2 | CASSRELGTSLPRAGTQYF | TGTGCCAGCAGCCGAGAGTTAGGGACTAGCTTACCTCGGGCAGGGACCCAGTACTTC
. | TRBJ1-2 | TRBD1 | 17 | TRBV14 | CASSQDQMGTAFYGYTF | TGTGCCAGCAGCCAAGATCAAATGGGGACAGCCTTCTATGGCTACACCTTC
. | TRBJ1-4 | . | 13 | TRBV19 | CASIASSKEKLFF | TGTGCCAGTATAGCCAGCTCAAAGGAAAAACTGTTTTTT
. | TRBJ2-4 | TRBD2 | 17 | TRBV4-1 | CASSPTGGSLAKNIQYF | TGCGCCAGCAGCCCCACCGGGGGGAGCTTAGCCAAAAACATTCAGTACTTC
once | TRBJ2-5 | TRBD2 | 13 | TRBV5-1 | CASSLLLAGTQYF | TGCGCCAGCAGCTTGCTACTAGCGGGGACCCAGTACTTC
. | TRBJ2-3 | . | 16 | TRBV21-1 | CASSNRDRGSTDTQYF | TGTGCCAGCAGCAACCGGGACAGGGGAAGCACAGATACGCAGTATTTT
. | TRBJ2-7 | . | 15 | TRBV7-2 | CASRSHQGSYYEQYF | TGTGCCAGCAGGTCCCACCAGGGTAGTTACTACGAGCAGTACTTC
once | TRBJ1-3 | . | 15 | TRBV21-1 | CASSKWGSSGNTIYF | TGTGCCAGCAGCAAATGGGGGAGCTCTGGAAACACCATATATTTT
. | TRBJ2-5 | TRBD1 | 12 | TRBV6-6 | CASGDRVETQYF | TGTGCCAGCGGAGACAGGGTGGAGACCCAGTACTTC
. | TRBJ2-7 | . | 14 | TRBV10-3 | CAISEWGNSYEQYF | TGTGCCATCAGTGAGTGGGGCAACTCCTACGAGCAGTACTTC
once | TRBJ1-5 | . | 13 | TRBV5-1 | CASSLEGGQPQHF | TGCGCCAGCAGCTTGGAGGGAGGTCAGCCCCAGCATTTT
. | TRBJ2-3 | TRBD2 | 15 | TRBV2 | CASSGTSGMTDTQYF | TGTGCCAGCAGTGGTACTAGCGGGATGACAGATACGCAGTATTTT
. | TRBJ2-1 | . | 15 | TRBV6-5 | CASSYLGSSYNEQFF | TGTGCCAGCAGTTACCTAGGGAGCTCCTACAATGAGCAGTTCTTC
. | TRBJ1-1 | . | 15 | TRBV7-9 | CASSPQNMGGTEAFF | TGTGCCAGCAGCCCGCAGAACATGGGGGGCACTGAAGCTTTCTTT
. | TRBJ1-1 | TRBD1 | 15 | TRBV7-2 | CASSRRQGLNTEAFF | TGTGCCAGCAGCCGTCGACAGGGATTGAACACTGAAGCTTTCTTT
. | TRBJ1-6 | . | 16 | TRBV10-3 | CAISDGESSYNSPLHF | TGTGCCATCAGTGATGGGGAAAGCTCCTATAATTCACCCCTCCACTTT
. | TRBJ2-1 | TRBD2 | 19 | TRBV5-4 | CASSPSRGLAGVSVNEQFF | TGTGCCAGCAGCCCGTCGAGGGGACTAGCGGGAGTTTCAGTCAATGAGCAGTTCTTC
. | TRBJ1-5 | . | 14 | TRBV15 | CATSRGRVSQPQHF | TGTGCCACCAGCAGAGGCAGGGTGAGTCAGCCCCAGCATTTT
. | TRBJ2-7 | TRBD2 | 12 | TRBV19 | CASSREGYEQYF | TGTGCCAGTAGCCGGGAGGGGTACGAGCAGTACTTC
once | TRBJ2-1 | . | 15 | TRBV5-1 | CASSKGGNSYNEQFF | TGCGCCAGCAGCAAGGGCGGCAACTCCTACAATGAGCAGTTCTTC
. | TRBJ2-3 | . | 12 | TRBV28 | CASLGLADTQYF | TGTGCCAGCCTGGGGTTGGCAGATACGCAGTATTTT
. | TRBJ2-3 | . | 16 | TRBV9 | CASSVARRPFGDTQYF | TGTGCCAGCAGCGTAGCAAGGCGGCCCTTTGGAGATACGCAGTATTTT
. | TRBJ1-2 | . | 13 | TRBV5-4 | CASSSDANYGYTF | TGTGCCAGCAGCTCGGACGCAAACTATGGCTACACCTTC
. | TRBJ1-5 | . | 13 | TRBV2 | CASSAVGTQPQHF | TGTGCCAGCTCTGCGGTTGGGACACAGCCCCAGCATTTT
. | TRBJ2-2 | . | 17 | TRBV5-1 | CASSLGGQTANTGELFF | TGCGCCAGCAGCTTGGGTGGGCAGACGGCTAACACCGGGGAGCTGTTTTTT
. | TRBJ2-2 | . | 14 | TRBV19 | CASSIDPNTGELFF | TGTGCCAGTAGTATAGATCCGAACACCGGGGAGCTGTTTTTT
. | TRBJ1-1 | TRBD1 | 14 | TRBV7-9 | CASSLDRVSTEAFF | TGTGCCAGCAGCCTGGACAGGGTGAGCACTGAAGCTTTCTTT
. | TRBJ1-2 | . | 12 | TRBV6-5 | CASSPLSGGYTF | TGTGCCAGCAGTCCTCTGTCCGGGGGCTACACCTTC
. | TRBJ1-2 | TRBD1 | 15 | TRBV6-1 | CASSGGTGGSYGYTF | TGTGCCAGCAGTGGCGGGACAGGGGGCAGTTATGGCTACACCTTC
once | TRBJ2-3 | TRBD2 | 15 | TRBV7-9 | CASSWGGLGTDTQYF | TGTGCCAGCAGCTGGGGGGGACTGGGCACAGATACGCAGTATTTT
. | TRBJ1-2 | . | 14 | TRBV5-1 | CASSLEIVSYGYTF | TGCGCCAGCAGCTTGGAAATTGTGTCGTACGGCTACACCTTC
. | TRBJ2-3 | . | 14 | TRBV5-1 | CASSLRRQPDTQYF | TGCGCCAGCAGCTTGAGGCGGCAGCCTGATACGCAGTATTTT
. | TRBJ2-7 | TRBD1 | 12 | TRBV29-1 | CSVDEDRDEQYF | TGCAGCGTTGACGAGGACAGGGACGAGCAGTACTTC
once | TRBJ2-6 | TRBD1 | 17 | TRBV19 | CASSGTALFSGANVLTF | TGTGCCAGTAGTGGGACAGCCCTCTTCTCTGGGGCCAACGTCCTGACTTTC
once | TRBJ2-5 | TRBD2 | 15 | TRBV5-5 | CASSYVTSGRETQYF | TGTGCCAGCAGTTACGTGACTAGCGGGAGGGAGACCCAGTACTTC
. | TRBJ2-7 | . | 12 | TRBV10-1 | CASSMTAYEQYF | TGCGCCAGCAGTATGACAGCGTACGAGCAGTACTTC
. | TRBJ1-1 | . | 15 | TRBV19 | CASAGGRYTVAEAFF | TGTGCCAGTGCAGGCGGACGTTATACTGTGGCTGAAGCTTTCTTT
. | TRBJ2-5 | TRBD1 | 14 | TRBV18 | CASSRGTGGETQYF | TGTGCCAGCTCACGGGGGACAGGGGGAGAGACCCAGTACTTC
. | TRBJ1-2 | . | 16 | TRBV6-1 | CASSEGRTVGTDGYTF | TGTGCCAGCAGTGAAGGACGGACAGTCGGGACGGATGGCTACACCTTC
. | TRBJ2-1 | . | 13 | TRBV7-8 | CASSLVGYNEQFF | TGTGCCAGCAGCTTAGTGGGATACAATGAGCAGTTCTTC